The 8 T cell receptor beta chains below come from one sample, sequenced in a study of shared clonotypes between healthy human individuals. Assay: immunoSEQ multiplex PCR; the TCRdb copy retains only in-frame clones and omits some. The table lists approximately 2.1 million clones, 90% to 95% of them singletons. Input material: naive CD4+ T cells from PBMCs. The subset was: CD45RA+ positively selected. All receptors come from a man between 18 and 29 years old in good health. Some clones in this sample may be carry-over from other donors' samples.

In DNA, the CDR3 is TGTGCCAGCAGCTTGCGTGGACTGAGATTCTACAATGAGCAGTTCTTC. Protein product: CASSLRGLRFYNEQFF. The gene calls are TRBV7-2 and TRBJ2-1; D perhaps matches TRBD2 (5 bases). V dropped 3 bases and J dropped 3 bases, with 15 bases sitting between them. The CDR3 totals 16 residues. Germline V gene data show CDR1 as SGHTA and CDR2 as FQGNSA.

The genes are TRBV2 and TRBJ1-5; D is ambiguous. The V gene lost 7 bases and the J gene lost 4 bases, with 11 bases spanning the gap. This CDR3 has 13 amino acids. CDR1 and CDR2 from the germline V gene are SNHLY and FYNNEI. This CDR3 is CASMRVANQPQHF. For the CDR3, the DNA is TGTGCCAGCATGCGGGTCGCTAATCAGCCCCAGCATTTT.

In the case of this clone: A read error may produce the germline difference seen at one junction end. The CDR3 region is CAGSYAWGEQYF. CDR3 coding DNA: TGTGCCGGCAGTTACGCGTGGGGCGAGCAGTACTTC. V and J are TRBV6-6 and TRBJ2-7; D call uncertain. CDR1 is MNHNY and CDR2 is SVGAGI in the germline V gene (reference sequence). The CDR3 runs to 12 residues.

The genes are TRBV18 and TRBJ2-7; D might be TRBD2 (6 bases). V lost 4 bases and J 2 bases, leaving 12 bases between the germline ends. This CDR3 comprises 14 residues. The germline gives CDR1 KGHSH, CDR2 LQKENI. The CDR3 protein is CASSLAGRTYEQYF. In nucleotides, the CDR3 is TGTGCCAGCTCACTTGCGGGGAGGACCTACGAGCAGTACTTC.

CDR3 residues: CASTPAGGDTQYF. The CDR3 bases are TGTGCCAGCACCCCGGCGGGTGGCGATACGCAGTATTTT. The chain carries TRBV5-6 and TRBJ2-3, with TRBD2 as a possible D gene (5 bases). Germline V gene sequence: CDR1 SGHDT, CDR2 YYEEEE. The CDR3 extends over 13 amino acids. Trimming took 6 bases from V and 6 from J, leaving 14 bases between them. Full variable domain (rest looked up from reference TRBV5-6 and TRBJ2-3): DAGVTQSPTHLIKTRGQQVTLRCSPKSGHDTVSWYQQALGQGPQFIFQYYEEEERQRGNFPDRFSGHQFPNYSSELNVNALLLGDSALYLCASTPAGGDTQYFGPGTRLTVL.

This sequence joins TRBV5-1 and TRBJ2-7; perhaps TRBD2 as D (6 bases). The germline V and J ends were trimmed by 4 bases and 6 bases, with 17 bases remaining between them. This CDR3 has 14 amino acids. Germline CDR1 SGHRS, CDR2 YFSETQ. CDR3 loop: CASSGGTPPPEQYF. As DNA, the CDR3 is TGCGCCAGCAGCGGCGGGACCCCCCCGCCCGAGCAGTACTTC.

The V and J genes are TRBV2 and TRBJ2-7; D unresolved. This CDR3 spans 13 amino acids. Trimming took off 4 bases at V and 3 bases at J, with 10 bases between the two ends. Germline V gene data show CDR1 as SNHLY and CDR2 as FYNNEI. This CDR3 is CASSAGWIYEQYF. For the CDR3, the DNA is TGTGCCAGCAGTGCGGGCTGGATCTACGAGCAGTACTTC.

V is TRBV2 and J is TRBJ2-5, with a possible D match to TRBD2 (6 bases). Germline CDR1 reads SNHLY; CDR2 reads FYNNEI. The CDR3 is 15 residues long. V lost 0 bases and J lost 5, with 13 bases in between. The CDR3 region has the DNA TGTGCCAGCAGTGAAGCGTGGACCGGAGGGGAGACCCAGTACTTC. Translation gives CASSEAWTGGETQYF.